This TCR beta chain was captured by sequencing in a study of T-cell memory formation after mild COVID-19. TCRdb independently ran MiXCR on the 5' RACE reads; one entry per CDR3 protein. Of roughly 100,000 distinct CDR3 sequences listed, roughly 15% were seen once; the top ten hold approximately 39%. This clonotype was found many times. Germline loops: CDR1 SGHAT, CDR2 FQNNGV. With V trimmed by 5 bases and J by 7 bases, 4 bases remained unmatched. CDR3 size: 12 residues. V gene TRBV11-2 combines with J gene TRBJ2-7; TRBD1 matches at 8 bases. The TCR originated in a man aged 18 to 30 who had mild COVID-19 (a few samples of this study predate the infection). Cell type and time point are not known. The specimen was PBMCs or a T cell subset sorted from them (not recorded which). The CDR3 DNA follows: TGTGCCAGCAGCCGGACAGGGTGGGAGCAGTACTTC. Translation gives CASSRTGWEQYF.